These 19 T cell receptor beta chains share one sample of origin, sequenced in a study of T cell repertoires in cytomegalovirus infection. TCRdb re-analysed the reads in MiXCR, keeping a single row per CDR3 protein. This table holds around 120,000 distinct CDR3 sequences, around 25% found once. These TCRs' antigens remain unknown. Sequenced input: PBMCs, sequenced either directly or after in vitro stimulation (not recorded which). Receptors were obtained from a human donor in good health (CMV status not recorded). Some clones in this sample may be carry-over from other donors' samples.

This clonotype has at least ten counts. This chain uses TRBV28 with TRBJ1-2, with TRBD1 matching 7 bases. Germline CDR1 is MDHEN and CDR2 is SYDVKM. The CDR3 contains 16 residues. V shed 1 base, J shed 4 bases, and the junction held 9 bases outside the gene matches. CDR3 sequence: CASSLSFGQDFYGYTF. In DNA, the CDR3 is TGTGCCAGCAGTTTATCTTTCGGACAGGACTTCTATGGCTACACCTTC.

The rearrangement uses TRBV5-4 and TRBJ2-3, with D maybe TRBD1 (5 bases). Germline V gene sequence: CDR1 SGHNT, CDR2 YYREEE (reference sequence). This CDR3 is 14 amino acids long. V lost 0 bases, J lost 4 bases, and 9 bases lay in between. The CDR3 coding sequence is TGTGCCAGCAGCTTGGAGCAGGGTGCAGATACGCAGTATTTT. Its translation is CASSLEQGADTQYF.

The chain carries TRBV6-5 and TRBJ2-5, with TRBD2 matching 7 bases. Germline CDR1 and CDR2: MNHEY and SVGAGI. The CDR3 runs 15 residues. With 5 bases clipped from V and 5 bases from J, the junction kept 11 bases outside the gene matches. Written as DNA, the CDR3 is TGTGCCAGCAGTCCGCGGGCGGGAGTGAGGGAGACCCAGTACTTC. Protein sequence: CASSPRAGVRETQYF.

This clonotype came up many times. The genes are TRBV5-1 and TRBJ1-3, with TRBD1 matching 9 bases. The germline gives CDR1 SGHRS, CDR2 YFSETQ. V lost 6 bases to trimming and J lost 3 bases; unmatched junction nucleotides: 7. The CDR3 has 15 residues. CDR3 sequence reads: CASTETGGDGNTIYF. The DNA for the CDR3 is TGCGCCAGCACTGAGACAGGGGGAGATGGAAACACCATATATTTT.

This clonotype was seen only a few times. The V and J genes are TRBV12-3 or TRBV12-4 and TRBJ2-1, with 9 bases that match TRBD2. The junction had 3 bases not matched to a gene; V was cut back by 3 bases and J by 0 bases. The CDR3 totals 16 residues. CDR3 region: CASSFRLAASYNEQFF. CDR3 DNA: TGTGCCAGCAGTTTTCGACTAGCGGCCTCCTACAATGAGCAGTTCTTC.

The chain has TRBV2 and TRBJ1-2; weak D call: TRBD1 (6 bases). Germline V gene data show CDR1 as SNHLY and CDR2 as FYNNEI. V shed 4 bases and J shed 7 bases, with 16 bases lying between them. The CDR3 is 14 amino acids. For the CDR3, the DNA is TGTGCCAGCAGTGGGGGGGCAAGGCTTAGTGGCTACACCTTC. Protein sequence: CASSGGARLSGYTF.

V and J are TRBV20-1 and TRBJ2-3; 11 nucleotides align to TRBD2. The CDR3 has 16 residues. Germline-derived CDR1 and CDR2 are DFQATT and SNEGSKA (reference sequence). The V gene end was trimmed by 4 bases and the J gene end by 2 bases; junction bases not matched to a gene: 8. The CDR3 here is CSANHRLAGNTDTQYF. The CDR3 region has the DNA TGCAGTGCTAACCACCGACTAGCGGGAAACACAGATACGCAGTATTTT.

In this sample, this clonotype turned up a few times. The CDR3 DNA reads as TGTGCCAGCAGTCTTCTACAGGGAAGTGGCTACACCTTC. Translation gives CASSLLQGSGYTF. V gene TRBV28 combines with J gene TRBJ1-2; D possibly corresponds to TRBD1 (6 bases). The CDR3 loop spans 13 amino acids. The V end was cut by 5 bases, the J end by 7 bases, with 14 bases between. In germline, CDR1 is MDHEN, CDR2 SYDVKM.

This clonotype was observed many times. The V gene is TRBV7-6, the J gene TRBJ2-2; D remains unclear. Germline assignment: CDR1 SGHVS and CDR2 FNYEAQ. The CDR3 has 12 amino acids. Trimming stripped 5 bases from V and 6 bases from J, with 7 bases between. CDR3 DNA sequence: TGTGCCAGCAGCCCCACTTCCGGGGAGCTGTTTTTT. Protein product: CASSPTSGELFF.

The CDR3 DNA follows: TGCAGTGCCACAGCGGGGGCCTACAATGAGCAGTTCTTC. As protein: CSATAGAYNEQFF. The V and J genes are TRBV20-1 and TRBJ2-1; 8 positions agree with TRBD2. J was trimmed by 2 bases and V by 6 bases; bases with no gene match: 3. The CDR3 sequence is 13 residues long. CDR1 is DFQATT, CDR2 SNEGSKA, per germline (reference sequence).

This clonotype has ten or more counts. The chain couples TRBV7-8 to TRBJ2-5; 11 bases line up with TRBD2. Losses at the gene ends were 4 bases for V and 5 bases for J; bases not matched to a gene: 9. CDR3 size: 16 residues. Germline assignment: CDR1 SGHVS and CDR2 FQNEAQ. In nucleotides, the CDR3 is TGTGCCAGCAGCTCAAGACTAGCGGGGTGGGGGGAGACCCAGTACTTC. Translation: CASSSRLAGWGETQYF.

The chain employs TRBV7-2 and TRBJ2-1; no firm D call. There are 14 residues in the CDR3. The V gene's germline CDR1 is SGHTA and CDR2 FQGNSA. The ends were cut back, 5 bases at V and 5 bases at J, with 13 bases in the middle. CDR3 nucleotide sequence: TGTGCCAGCAGCCCCTACCGGCCGGACAATGAGCAGTTCTTC. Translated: CASSPYRPDNEQFF.

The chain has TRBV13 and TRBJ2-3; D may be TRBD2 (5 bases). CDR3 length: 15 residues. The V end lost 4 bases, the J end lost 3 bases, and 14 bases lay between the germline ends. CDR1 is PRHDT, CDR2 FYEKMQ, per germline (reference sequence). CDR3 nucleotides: TGTGCCAGCAGCTCGAGACTTAGAGGGACAGATACGCAGTATTTT. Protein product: CASSSRLRGTDTQYF.

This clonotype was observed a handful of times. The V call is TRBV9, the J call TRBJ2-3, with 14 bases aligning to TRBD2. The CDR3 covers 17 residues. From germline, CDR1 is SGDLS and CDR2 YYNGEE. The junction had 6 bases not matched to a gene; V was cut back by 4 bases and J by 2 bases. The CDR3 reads CASSYWTSGGPTDTQYF. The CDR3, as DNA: TGTGCCAGCAGCTACTGGACTAGCGGGGGGCCCACAGATACGCAGTATTTT.

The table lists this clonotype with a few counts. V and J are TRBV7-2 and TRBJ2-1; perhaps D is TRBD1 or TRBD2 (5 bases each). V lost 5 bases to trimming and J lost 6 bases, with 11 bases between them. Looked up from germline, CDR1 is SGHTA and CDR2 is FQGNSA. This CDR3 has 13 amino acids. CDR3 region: CASSRDLVNEQFF. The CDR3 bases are TGTGCCAGCAGCCGGGACCTAGTCAATGAGCAGTTCTTC. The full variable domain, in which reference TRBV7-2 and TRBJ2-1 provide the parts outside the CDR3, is GAGVSQSPSNKVTEKGKDVELRCDPISGHTALYWYRQSLGQGLEFLIYFQGNSAPDKSGLPSDRFSAERTGGSVSTLTIQRTQQEDSAVYLCASSRDLVNEQFFGPGTRLTVL.

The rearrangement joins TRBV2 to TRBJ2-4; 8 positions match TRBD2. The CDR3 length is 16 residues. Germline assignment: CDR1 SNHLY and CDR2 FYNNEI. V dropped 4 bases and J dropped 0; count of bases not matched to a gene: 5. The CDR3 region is CASSAKRGLAKNIQYF. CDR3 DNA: TGTGCCAGCAGTGCCAAGCGGGGGTTAGCCAAAAACATTCAGTACTTC.

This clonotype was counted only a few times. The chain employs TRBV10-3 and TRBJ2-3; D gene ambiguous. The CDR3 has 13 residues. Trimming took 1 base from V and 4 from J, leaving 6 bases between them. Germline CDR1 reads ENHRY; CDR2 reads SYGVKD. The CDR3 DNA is TGTGCCATCAGTGAGTACTCGGCAGATACGCAGTATTTT. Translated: CAISEYSADTQYF.

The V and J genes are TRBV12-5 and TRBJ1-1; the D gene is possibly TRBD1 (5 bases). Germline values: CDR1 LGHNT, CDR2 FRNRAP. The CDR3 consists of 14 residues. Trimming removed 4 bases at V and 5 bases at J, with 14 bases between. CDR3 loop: CASGWGGTGTEAFF. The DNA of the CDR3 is TGTGCTAGTGGTTGGGGGGGGACCGGGACTGAAGCTTTCTTT.

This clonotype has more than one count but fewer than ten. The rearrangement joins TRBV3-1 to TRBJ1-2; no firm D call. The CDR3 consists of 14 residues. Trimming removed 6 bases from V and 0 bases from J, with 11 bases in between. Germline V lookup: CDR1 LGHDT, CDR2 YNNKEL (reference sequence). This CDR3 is CASRKEGTNYGYTF. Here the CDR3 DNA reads TGTGCCAGCAGAAAGGAAGGGACTAACTATGGCTACACCTTC.